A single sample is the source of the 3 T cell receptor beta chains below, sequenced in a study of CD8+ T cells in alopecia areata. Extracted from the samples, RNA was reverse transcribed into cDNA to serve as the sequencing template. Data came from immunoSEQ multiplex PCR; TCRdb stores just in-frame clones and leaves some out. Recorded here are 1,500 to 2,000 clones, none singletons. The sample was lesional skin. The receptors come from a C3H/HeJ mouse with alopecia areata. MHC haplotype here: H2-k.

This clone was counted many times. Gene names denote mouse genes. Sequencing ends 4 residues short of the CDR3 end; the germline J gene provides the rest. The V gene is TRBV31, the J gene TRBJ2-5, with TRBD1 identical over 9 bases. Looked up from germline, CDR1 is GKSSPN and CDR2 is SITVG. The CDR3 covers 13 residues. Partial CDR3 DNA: TGTGCCTGGAGGGACAGGGGTGGAGAC. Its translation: CAWRDRGGD. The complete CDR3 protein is CAWRDRGGDTQYF.

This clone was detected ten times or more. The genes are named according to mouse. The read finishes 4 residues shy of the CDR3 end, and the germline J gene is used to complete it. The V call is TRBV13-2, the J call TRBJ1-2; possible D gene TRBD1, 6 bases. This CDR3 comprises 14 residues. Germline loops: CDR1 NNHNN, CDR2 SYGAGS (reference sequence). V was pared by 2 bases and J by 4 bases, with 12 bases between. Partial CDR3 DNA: TGTGCCAGCGGTGACCTCAAACAGGGCTCC. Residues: CASGDLKQGS. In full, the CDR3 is CASGDLKQGSDYTF.

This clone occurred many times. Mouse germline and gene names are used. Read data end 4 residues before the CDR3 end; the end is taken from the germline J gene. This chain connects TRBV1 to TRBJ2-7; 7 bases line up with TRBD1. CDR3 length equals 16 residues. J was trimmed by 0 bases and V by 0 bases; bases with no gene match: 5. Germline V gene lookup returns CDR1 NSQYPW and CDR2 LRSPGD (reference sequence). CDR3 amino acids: CTCSADPGTVSYEQYF. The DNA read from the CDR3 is TGCACCTGCAGTGCAGATCCCGGGACAGTCTCCTAT.